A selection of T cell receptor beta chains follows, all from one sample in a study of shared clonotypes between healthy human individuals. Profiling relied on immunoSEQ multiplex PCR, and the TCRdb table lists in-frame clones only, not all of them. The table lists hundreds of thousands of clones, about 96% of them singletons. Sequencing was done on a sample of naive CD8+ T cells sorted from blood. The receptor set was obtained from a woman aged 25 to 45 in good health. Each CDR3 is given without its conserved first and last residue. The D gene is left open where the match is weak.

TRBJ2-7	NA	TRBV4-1	ASSPSVSGKQY
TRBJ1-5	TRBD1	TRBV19	ASRRGQGGLSQH
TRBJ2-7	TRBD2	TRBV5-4	ASRTSPGVEQY
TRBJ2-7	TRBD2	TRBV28	ASRLTSASYEQY
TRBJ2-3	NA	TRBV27	ASSLYSSLADTQY
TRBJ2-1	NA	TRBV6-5	ASKSVGGSYNEQF
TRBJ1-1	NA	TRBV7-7	ASSFFGPPAGMGAEAF
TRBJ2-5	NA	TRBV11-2	ASSLRGKETQY
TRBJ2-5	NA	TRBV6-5	ASSYSMGGSETQY
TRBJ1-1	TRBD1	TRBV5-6	ASSSQGTGAF
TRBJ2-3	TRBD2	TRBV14	ASSQVLAGVSDTQY
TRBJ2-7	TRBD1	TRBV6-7	ASSYLSRGRSSYEQY
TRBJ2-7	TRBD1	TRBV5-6	ASSWDRGNEQY
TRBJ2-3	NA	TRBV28	ASRNWPEGRSTDTQY
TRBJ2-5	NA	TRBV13	ASSLAGGAEETQY
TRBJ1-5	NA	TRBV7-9	ASSLDAGNQPQH
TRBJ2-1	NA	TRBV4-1	ASSQDRSPYNEQF
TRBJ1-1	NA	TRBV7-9	ASSSLGIGGTEAF
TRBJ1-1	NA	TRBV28	ASTDADRFNPEQAF
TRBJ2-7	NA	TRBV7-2	ASSKRLTEGLPDYEQY
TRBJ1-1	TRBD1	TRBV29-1	SARAQGANTEAF
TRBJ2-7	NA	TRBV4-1	ASGPGGTYEQY
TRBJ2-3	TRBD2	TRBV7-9	ASSLEGLGIVSDTQY
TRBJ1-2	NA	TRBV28	ASSLSGNGYT
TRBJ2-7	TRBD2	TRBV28	ASSSLPSGSSYEQY
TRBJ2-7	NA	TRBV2	ASRSGYEQY
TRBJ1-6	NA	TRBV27	ASSSYGSPLH
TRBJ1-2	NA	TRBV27	ASRPEVGKDYGYT
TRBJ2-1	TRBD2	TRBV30	AWSVGLAGNNEQF